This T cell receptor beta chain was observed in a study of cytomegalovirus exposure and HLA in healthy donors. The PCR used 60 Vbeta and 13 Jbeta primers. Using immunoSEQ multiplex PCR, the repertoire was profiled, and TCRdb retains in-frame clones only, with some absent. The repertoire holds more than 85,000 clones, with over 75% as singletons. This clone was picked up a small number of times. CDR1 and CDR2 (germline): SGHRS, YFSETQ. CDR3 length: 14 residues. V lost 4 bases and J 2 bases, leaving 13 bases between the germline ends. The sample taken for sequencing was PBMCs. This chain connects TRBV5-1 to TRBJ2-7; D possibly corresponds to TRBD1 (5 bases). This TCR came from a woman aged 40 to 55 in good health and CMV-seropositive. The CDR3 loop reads CASSPQGRPYEQYF. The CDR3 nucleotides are TGCGCCAGCAGCCCCCAGGGAAGGCCCTACGAGCAGTACTTC. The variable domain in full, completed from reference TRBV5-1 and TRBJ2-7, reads KAGVTQTPRYLIKTRGQQVTLSCSPISGHRSVSWYQQTPGQGLQFLFEYFSETQRNKGNFPGRFSGRQFSNSRSEMNVSTLELGDSALYLCASSPQGRPYEQYFGPGTRLTVT.